Listed here are 21 T cell receptor beta chains from one sample, sequenced in a study of blood T cells in healthy people across ages. Using a J-beta primer mix together with a sample-barcoded 5' primer, a second PCR was run for about 6 to 12 cycles. TCRdb re-called the 5' RACE reads with MiXCR, one entry per CDR3 protein. The repertoire includes about 940,000 distinct CDR3 sequences, roughly 52% of them detected once, and 13% sits in the top ten. Source material: blood. These receptors were taken from a man younger than 45 in good health.

The chain employs TRBV4-1 and TRBJ2-7, with 8 bases aligning to TRBD2. The germline gives CDR1 MGHRA, CDR2 YSYEKL. The length of the CDR3 is 15 residues. The V segment lost 5 bases and the J segment 2 bases; nucleotides outside the gene matches: 8. This CDR3 is CASSTPGRATYEQYF. CDR3 DNA sequence: TGCGCCAGCAGCACTCCCGGGAGGGCGACCTACGAGCAGTACTTC.

The rearrangement links TRBV27 to TRBJ2-5, with TRBD2 as a possible D gene (6 bases). The length of the CDR3 is 11 residues. V was pared by 5 bases and J by 13 bases, with 14 bases between. CDR1 MNHEY and CDR2 SMNVEV come from the germline V gene (reference sequence). CDR3 nucleotides: TGTGCCAGCAGTGGTGGTGGCGGGGCGTACTTC. This sequence encodes CASSGGGGAYF.

The rearrangement links TRBV4-1 to TRBJ2-7; D might be TRBD1 (6 bases). The germline V and J ends were trimmed by 6 bases and 6 bases, with 27 bases remaining between them. Germline CDR1 reads MGHRA; CDR2 reads YSYEKL. The CDR3 covers 17 residues. The CDR3 DNA follows: TGCGCCAGCAGTCGCGAACCACAGGGCCGGGGAACCACCGAGCAGTACTTC. Translation: CASSREPQGRGTTEQYF.

The rearrangement uses TRBV4-1 and TRBJ2-5; D is perhaps TRBD2 (6 bases). V gave up 0 bases and J gave up 2 bases, with 13 bases separating them. The CDR3 length is 16 residues. Germline CDR1 and CDR2: MGHRA and YSYEKL. CDR3 nucleotides: TGCGCCAGCAGCCAAGATAAAACTAGCTTTCAAGAGACCCAGTACTTC. As protein: CASSQDKTSFQETQYF.

The chain is built from TRBV5-1 and TRBJ1-4; no reliable D call. V lost 6 bases, J lost 2 bases, and 17 bases lay in between. The CDR3 has 16 amino acids. Germline CDR1 and CDR2: SGHRS and YFSETQ. This chain's CDR3 is CASNKTTAGTNEKLFF. The CDR3 DNA follows: TGCGCCAGCAACAAAACAACAGCGGGGACTAATGAAAAACTGTTTTTT. The full variable domain, its missing parts supplied by reference TRBV5-1 and TRBJ1-4, is KAGVTQTPRYLIKTRGQQVTLSCSPISGHRSVSWYQQTPGQGLQFLFEYFSETQRNKGNFPGRFSGRQFSNSRSEMNVSTLELGDSALYLCASNKTTAGTNEKLFFGSGTQLSVL.

The CDR3 region is CSARDRREGTDTQYF. The DNA of the CDR3 is TGCAGTGCTAGAGATCGTAGGGAGGGCACAGATACGCAGTATTTT. The V gene is TRBV20-1, the J gene TRBJ2-3, with a weak D call TRBD2 (6 bases). Trimming pared 0 bases from V and 1 base from J, leaving 11 bases between. This CDR3 comprises 15 residues. Germline lookup yields CDR1 DFQATT and CDR2 SNEGSKA (reference sequence).

This clonotype was detected once. The chain recombines TRBV16 with TRBJ1-4; D unresolved. The CDR3 consists of 17 residues. Germline assignment: CDR1 KGHSY and CDR2 FQNENV. Trimming took 0 bases from V and 2 from J, leaving 13 bases between them. The DNA of the CDR3 is TGTGCCAGCAGCCAATCGTCGGGCCTCAGCACTAATGAAAAACTGTTTTTT. This gives the protein CASSQSSGLSTNEKLFF. Full variable domain (outside the CDR3, taken from reference TRBV16 and TRBJ1-4): GEEVAQTPKHLVRGEGQKAKLYCAPIKGHSYVFWYQQVLKNEFKFLISFQNENVFDETGMPKERFSAKCLPNSPCSLEIQATKLEDSAVYFCASSQSSGLSTNEKLFFGSGTQLSVL.

The chain employs TRBV7-2 and TRBJ2-4, with D hard to call. The better agreement between TRBJ2-7 and the DNA end casts doubt on the J call. This CDR3 region has 15 residues. Per germline, CDR1 SGHTA and CDR2 FQGNSA. The CDR3 region is CASSLDPTPLGEQYF. CDR3 nucleotide sequence: TGTGCCAGCAGCTTAGACCCGACTCCCTTGGGCGAGCAGTACTTC.

This clonotype has more than one count but fewer than ten. CDR3 nucleotides: TGCAGTGCTGAACACAGGGTTTACTACGAGCAGTACTTC. It encodes CSAEHRVYYEQYF. V gene TRBV20-1 combines with J gene TRBJ2-7; possibly TRBD1 for D (6 bases). Germline V CDR1 and CDR2: DFQATT, SNEGSKA (reference sequence). Trimming removed 5 bases at V and 3 bases at J, with 14 bases between. The CDR3 loop spans 13 amino acids.

The V gene is TRBV10-3, the J gene TRBJ2-1; 11 bases are shared with TRBD1. The V and J ends lost 5 bases and 8 bases, in that order; junction bases with no gene match: 8. The CDR3 runs 15 residues. Germline assignment: CDR1 ENHRY and CDR2 SYGVKD. The CDR3 coding sequence is TGTGCCATCAGTAGGGCCGGGACAGGGGGACATGAGCAGTTCTTC. Protein: CAISRAGTGGHEQFF.

The count of this clonotype is one. The rearrangement uses TRBV5-4 and TRBJ2-7; D is perhaps TRBD2 (5 bases). Germline CDR1 reads SGHNT; CDR2 reads YYREEE (reference sequence). The CDR3 is made up of 15 amino acids. Trimming took off 4 bases at V and 7 bases at J, with 21 bases between the two ends. The DNA of the CDR3 is TGTGCCAGCAGCCCTCAAACTAGAAGTTACGATGAGCAGTACTTC. The encoded protein is CASSPQTRSYDEQYF. Full variable domain (missing parts from reference TRBV5-4 and TRBJ2-7): ETGVTQSPTHLIKTRGQQVTLRCSSQSGHNTVSWYQQALGQGPQFIFQYYREEENGRGNFPPRFSGLQFPNYSSELNVNALELDDSALYLCASSPQTRSYDEQYFGPGTRLTVT.

The chain couples TRBV7-8 to TRBJ2-3; D perhaps matches TRBD2 (6 bases). Germline V gene lookup returns CDR1 SGHVS and CDR2 FQNEAQ. V dropped 6 bases and J dropped 6 bases, with 16 bases sitting between them. The CDR3 sequence is 14 residues long. Written as DNA, the CDR3 is TGTGCCAGCAGGCCCGGGGCTAGCGATGATACGCAGTATTTT. It codes for CASRPGASDDTQYF.

There are a few counts of this clonotype. The chain combines TRBV6-6 with TRBJ1-6; D gene uncertain. Trimming cost V 6 bases and J 7 bases, with 7 bases left between them. The V gene's germline CDR1 is MNHNY and CDR2 SVGAGI (reference sequence). The CDR3 totals 12 residues. The CDR3 loop reads CASSKQNSPLHF. The CDR3 nucleotides read TGTGCCAGCAGCAAACAGAATTCACCCCTCCACTTT.

This clonotype has just one count. The chain links TRBV27 to TRBJ2-1; 7 nucleotides match TRBD2. CDR3 length equals 16 residues. The V and J ends lost 5 bases and 2 bases, in that order; junction bases with no gene match: 9. Germline V gene lookup returns CDR1 MNHEY and CDR2 SMNVEV (reference sequence). Written as DNA, the CDR3 is TGTGCCAGCAGTCGTCGGGGGGAGGGCCCCTACAATGAGCAGTTCTTC. Its protein is CASSRRGEGPYNEQFF.

The CDR3 nucleotides read TGCAGTGCTAGCCGACAGGGCCTGCCAGATACGCAGTATTTT. Protein: CSASRQGLPDTQYF. J is TRBJ2-3 and V is TRBV20-1; 7 bases map to TRBD1. The V and J ends lost 3 bases and 4 bases, in that order; junction bases with no gene match: 7. The CDR3 covers 14 residues. CDR1 is DFQATT, CDR2 SNEGSKA, per germline (reference sequence).

The chain couples TRBV7-9 to TRBJ2-3; 9 bases align to TRBD2. Germline V CDR1 and CDR2: SEHNR, FQNEAQ (reference sequence). V was clipped by 3 bases and J by 6 bases; unmatched bases: 7. This CDR3 has 15 amino acids. The CDR3: CASSLGRGGPDTQYF. Written as DNA, the CDR3 is TGTGCCAGCAGCTTGGGGCGGGGGGGCCCCGATACGCAGTATTTT.

This clonotype has ten or more counts. V usage is TRBV20-1 and J usage is TRBJ2-4; 8 nucleotides agree with TRBD1. CDR3 length: 16 amino acids. Germline-derived CDR1 and CDR2 are DFQATT and SNEGSKA (reference sequence). V shed 5 bases, J shed 12 bases, and the junction held 21 bases outside the gene matches. CDR3 amino acids: CSARRPGGDRGATQYF. The CDR3 coding sequence is TGCAGTGCTCGACGCCCAGGAGGAGACAGGGGAGCAACTCAGTACTTC.

As to this clonotype: A much larger clone lies one base from this, so it may be a read error. V gene TRBV5-1 combines with J gene TRBJ2-3, with TRBD2 matching 9 bases. The CDR3 is 16 amino acids. CDR1 and CDR2 (germline): SGHRS, YFSETQ. V lost 2 bases and J lost 2; bases outside the gene matches: 6. The chain's CDR3 is CASSLSSGDFTDTQYF. The DNA of the CDR3 is TGCGCCAGCAGCTTATCTAGCGGGGACTTCACAGATACGCAGTATTTT.

Concerning this clonotype itself: This clone may be a read error of a much larger clone one base away. The chain employs TRBV4-1 and TRBJ2-5; the match to TRBD2 covers 7 bases. Germline assignment: CDR1 MGHRA and CDR2 YSYEKL. This CDR3 has 14 amino acids. Trimming cost V 2 bases and J 11 bases; bases outside gene matches: 11. The CDR3 DNA is TGCGCCAGCAGCCAAAGAACCGGGGGGAATGAGCAGTACTTC. Residues: CASSQRTGGNEQYF.

This clonotype occurred a few times. The chain joins TRBV7-8 to TRBJ2-5; a possible D gene is TRBD2 (5 bases). From germline, CDR1 is SGHVS and CDR2 FQNEAQ. V dropped 5 bases and J dropped 5 bases, with 15 bases sitting between them. The CDR3 totals 14 residues. In nucleotides, the CDR3 is TGTGCCAGCAGCCTGGCGACGGTAGCGGAGACCCAGTACTTC. It codes for CASSLATVAETQYF.

Turning to this clonotype: This sequence may be a read error, since a much larger clone differs from it by one base. This chain joins TRBV4-3 and TRBJ2-5, with D perhaps matching TRBD2 (6 bases). Trimming pared 1 base from V and 3 bases from J, leaving 12 bases between. The germline gives CDR1 LGHNA, CDR2 YSLEER. The CDR3 covers 15 residues. The CDR3 loop is CASSQVGGDEETQYF. The CDR3 DNA sequence: TGCGCCAGCAGCCAAGTTGGAGGGGACGAAGAGACCCAGTACTTC.